This record concerns one T cell receptor beta chain sequence. No antigen is known for it. TCRdb redid the calling of the PCR reads with MiXCR, one entry per CDR3 protein. The data show about 510,000 distinct CDR3 sequences, roughly a fifth seen once. The naive CD8 libraries originated from between roughly 18,000 and 1,000,000 sorted cells and drew on 10%, 30% or 50% RNA. The CDR3 is 17 residues long. Germline V gives CDR1 LNHDA, CDR2 SQIVND (reference sequence). J was trimmed by 0 bases and V by 3 bases; bases with no gene match: 7. The entry originates in a study of molecular identifiers for immune sequencing clone quantification. The wider study: Sequencing covered four of five parts into which replicate RNA from around 20,000 or 100,000 naive CD8 cells was split.

Study results and limitations: Even with some 920,000 naive cells present, spiked Jurkat TCR RNA from one cell was reportedly detectable. Same-barcode identical TCR molecules could make highly expanded clones look smaller than they are.

The sequence was obtained from a human donor in good health. Some libraries in this study had Jurkat cell RNA spiked in. Sequenced sample: naive CD8+ T cells from blood, with Jurkat cell RNA spiked in. The sample's subset: FACS-sorted CD8+CD4-CCR7+CD45RA+ naive T cells. The chain links TRBV19 to TRBJ2-1; 8 nucleotides align to TRBD2. The CDR3 DNA reads as TGTGCCAGTAGTATCGTGGCTAGCGGGCCCTCCTACAATGAGCAGTTCTTC. This sequence encodes CASSIVASGPSYNEQFF.